One and the same sample provided the 20 T cell receptor beta chains below, sequenced in a study of T cell responses to AZD1222 COVID-19 vaccine. Sequencing used immunoSEQ multiplex PCR; TCRdb keeps in-frame clones, though not all of them. The sample records about 60,000 clones, roughly 84% being singletons. The material sequenced was peripheral blood, taken on day 0 of AZD1222 vaccination. The source is an adult in good health.

The rearrangement links TRBV13 to TRBJ1-1; D is ambiguous. Looked up from germline, CDR1 is PRHDT and CDR2 is FYEKMQ (reference sequence). V was trimmed by 1 base and J by 0 bases, leaving 12 bases between them. The CDR3 contains 16 residues. CDR3 in DNA: TGTGCCAGCAGCTTAGCCATCCGCCCCATGAACACTGAAGCTTTCTTT. It specifies CASSLAIRPMNTEAFF.

This CDR3 is CASNRDRGLSPLHF. DNA of the CDR3: TGTGCCAGCAACCGAGACAGGGGGCTCTCACCCCTCCACTTT. This chain links TRBV28 with TRBJ1-6, with 10 positions matching TRBD1. Germline CDR1 is MDHEN and CDR2 is SYDVKM. Trimming cost V 7 bases and J 10 bases; bases outside gene matches: 7. This CDR3 is 14 amino acids long.

The rearrangement joins TRBV4-2 to TRBJ1-3; D may be TRBD1 (6 bases). The CDR3 extends over 16 amino acids. The V end was cut by 2 bases, the J end by 2 bases, with 13 bases between. Germline-derived CDR1 and CDR2 are LGHNA and YNFKEQ. The CDR3 is CASSQQGSRAGNTIYF. CDR3 sequence (DNA): TGTGCCAGCAGCCAACAGGGGTCGAGGGCTGGAAACACCATATATTTT.

The CDR3 DNA follows: TGTGCCACCCTGACAGGGACTACCTACGAGCAGTACTTC. Its protein product is CATLTGTTYEQYF. This chain uses TRBV2 with TRBJ2-7, with D possibly being TRBD1 or TRBD2 (7 bases each). Trimming took 10 bases from V and 2 from J, leaving 15 bases between them. Germline V gene sequence: CDR1 SNHLY, CDR2 FYNNEI. The length of the CDR3 is 13 residues.

With regard to this clone: The same CDR3 is also encoded by other DNA sequences in this sample. The gene calls are TRBV19 and TRBJ1-5; D unresolved. The CDR3 extends over 14 amino acids. Germline CDR1 and CDR2: LNHDA and SQIVND (reference sequence). V shed 3 bases and J shed 0 bases, with 6 bases lying between them. DNA of the CDR3: TGTGCCAGTAGTATTCGGGTTAGCAATCAGCCCCAGCATTTT. Translated: CASSIRVSNQPQHF.

The chain joins TRBV11-2 to TRBJ2-2; 8 nucleotides agree with TRBD2. J gave up 6 bases and V 5 bases, and 5 bases lay outside the gene matches. The length of the CDR3 is 14 residues. Germline V gives CDR1 SGHAT, CDR2 FQNNGV. CDR3 residues: CASSRAGGAGELFF. The CDR3 DNA is TGTGCCAGCAGCCGGGCCGGGGGGGCCGGGGAGCTGTTTTTT.

The V gene is TRBV5-1, the J gene TRBJ1-4; 9 bases line up with TRBD1. Germline V gene sequence: CDR1 SGHRS, CDR2 YFSETQ. CDR3 length: 16 residues. V lost 3 bases to trimming and J lost 4 bases; unmatched junction nucleotides: 7. CDR3 nucleotides: TGCGCCAGCAGCTGGCGTGGACAGGGGAATAATGAAAAACTGTTTTTT. It translates to CASSWRGQGNNEKLFF.

The chain recombines TRBV5-1 with TRBJ2-7; D tentatively fits TRBD1 or TRBD2 (5 bases each). Between the trimmed V and J ends, which lost 6 bases and 5 bases, there was a span of 18 bases. This CDR3 has 14 residues. From germline, CDR1 is SGHRS and CDR2 YFSETQ. This CDR3 reads CASNSGTLGNEQYF. In DNA form, the CDR3 reads TGCGCCAGCAACTCCGGGACCTTAGGGAACGAGCAGTACTTC.

CDR3 nucleotides: TGTGCCAGCAGCTTAGGCAGGAGCTCCTACGAGCAGTACTTC. Protein product: CASSLGRSSYEQYF. The chain links TRBV7-9 to TRBJ2-7, with unresolved D. Germline V gene sequence: CDR1 SEHNR, CDR2 FQNEAQ (reference sequence). Trimming removed 1 base from V and 0 bases from J, with 7 bases in between. This CDR3 spans 14 amino acids.

The rearrangement uses TRBV29-1 and TRBJ2-3; possible D gene TRBD1, 6 bases. CDR3 length: 14 residues. The germline V gene has CDR1 SQVTM and CDR2 ANQGSEA. V lost 6 bases, J lost 0 bases, and 13 bases lay in between. CDR3 sequence: CSVPTGSSTDTQYF. The CDR3 nucleotides read TGCAGCGTCCCGACAGGAAGTAGCACAGATACGCAGTATTTT.

This chain connects TRBV30 to TRBJ1-4, with a weak D call TRBD1 (6 bases). CDR1 is GTSNPN and CDR2 is SVGIG in the germline V gene (reference sequence). V was clipped by 5 bases and J by 5 bases, with 9 bases between them. The CDR3 is 12 residues long. The CDR3 DNA sequence: TGTGCCTGGGGACAGCGGAATGAAAAACTGTTTTTT. Translation: CAWGQRNEKLFF.

The chain links TRBV19 to TRBJ1-5, with D tentatively TRBD1 (6 bases). The CDR3 loop spans 15 amino acids. Germline CDR1 and CDR2: LNHDA and SQIVND (reference sequence). Trimming removed 10 bases at V and 0 bases at J, with 16 bases between. The CDR3 region is CATQWGHYSNQPQHF. CDR3 sequence (DNA): TGTGCCACCCAGTGGGGGCACTATAGCAATCAGCCCCAGCATTTT. Looking up the rest from reference TRBV19 and TRBJ1-5 gives the full variable domain: DGGITQSPKYLFRKEGQNVTLSCEQNLNHDAMYWYRQDPGQGLRLIYYSQIVNDFQKGDIAEGYSVSREKKESFPLTVTSAQKNPTAFYLCATQWGHYSNQPQHFGDGTRLSIL.

The chain couples TRBV4-1 to TRBJ2-5; 8 nucleotides align to TRBD2. The CDR3 is 18 residues long. V lost 0 bases and J lost 5; bases outside the gene matches: 14. Germline CDR1 reads MGHRA; CDR2 reads YSYEKL. CDR3 DNA: TGCGCCAGCAGCCAAGAGTTTCCTCGGGGGGGCCCCCTGGAGACCCAGTACTTC. Protein product: CASSQEFPRGGPLETQYF.

The chain uses TRBV19 and TRBJ2-3; 13 nucleotides line up with TRBD2. There are 16 residues in the CDR3. The ends lost 7 bases at V and 8 bases at J; junction bases unmatched: 12. The V gene's germline CDR1 is LNHDA and CDR2 SQIVND (reference sequence). CDR3 nucleotide sequence: TGTGCCAGTAAGAACTACGGGACTAGCGGGGAAGGTACGCAGTATTTT. Protein product: CASKNYGTSGEGTQYF. Full variable domain (missing parts from reference TRBV19 and TRBJ2-3): DGGITQSPKYLFRKEGQNVTLSCEQNLNHDAMYWYRQDPGQGLRLIYYSQIVNDFQKGDIAEGYSVSREKKESFPLTVTSAQKNPTAFYLCASKNYGTSGEGTQYFGPGTRLTVL.

A note on this clone: Other DNA sequences in this sample translate to the same CDR3. The genes are TRBV4-3 and TRBJ2-6; D is possibly TRBD1 (5 bases). CDR3 length equals 16 residues. Trimming stripped 0 bases from V and 1 base from J, with 7 bases between. Germline V CDR1 and CDR2: LGHNA, YSLEER. CDR3 nucleotides: TGCGCCAGCAGCCAAGACAGGGTTTCTGGGGCCAACGTCCTGACTTTC. This sequence encodes CASSQDRVSGANVLTF.

This clone is medium-sized (0.01 to 0.1%) by share. This clone may be a read error of a much larger clone one base away. In nucleotides, the CDR3 is TGTGCCAGCAGCCACGACGACTGGGGGACAGGCAAACCTTACGAGCAGTACTTC. Translation gives CASSHDDWGTGKPYEQYF. This chain links TRBV4-2 with TRBJ2-7; 8 positions match TRBD1. This CDR3 is 18 amino acids long. Germline-derived CDR1 and CDR2 are LGHNA and YNFKEQ. V gave up 3 bases and J gave up 4 bases; unmatched junction bases: 17.

The J gene is TRBJ1-3, the V gene TRBV30; D is undetermined. The germline CDR1 and CDR2 sequences are GTSNPN and SVGIG (reference sequence). This CDR3 has 16 amino acids. The V gene lost 3 bases and the J gene lost 2 bases, with 17 bases spanning the gap. The CDR3 here is CAWRRRTFEAGNTIYF. The CDR3 nucleotides read TGTGCCTGGAGGCGACGGACCTTTGAAGCTGGAAACACCATATATTTT.

V usage is TRBV7-6 and J usage is TRBJ2-7; D gene unclear. The CDR3 totals 16 residues. V lost 0 bases and J lost 0, with 12 bases in between. CDR1 is SGHVS, CDR2 FNYEAQ, per germline. The CDR3 DNA reads as TGTGCCAGCAGCTTAGCGGTGGGGTCTGACTCCTACGAGCAGTACTTC. This encodes CASSLAVGSDSYEQYF.

The chain is built from TRBV3-1 (or the pseudogene TRBV3-2) and TRBJ1-5; D call uncertain. The CDR3 is made up of 15 amino acids. V gave up 0 bases and J gave up 4 bases, with 10 bases separating them. The germline gives CDR1 LGHDT, CDR2 YNNKEL (reference sequence). The CDR3 DNA sequence: TGTGCCAGCAGCCAAGATACCAGGTTAAATCAGCCCCAGCATTTT. Translation gives CASSQDTRLNQPQHF.

The chain employs TRBV6-2 or TRBV6-3 and TRBJ1-5; no reliable D call. Trimming stripped 0 bases from V and 6 bases from J, with 9 bases between. The CDR3 runs 14 residues. The germline V gene has CDR1 MNHEY and CDR2 SVGEGT. CDR3 sequence: CASSYSRTGQPQHF. DNA of the CDR3: TGTGCCAGCAGTTACTCACGGACGGGTCAGCCCCAGCATTTT.